This T cell receptor beta chain was retrieved from a study of T cell repertoires in cytomegalovirus infection. The CDR3 covers 15 residues. Trimming removed 7 bases at V and 0 bases at J, with 15 bases between. One entry per CDR3 protein results from TCRdb running MiXCR on the reads. This table holds 740,000 or so distinct CDR3 sequences, 35% to 45% found once. The source material was PBMCs. The source is a human donor in good health (CMV status not recorded). Some clones in this sample may be carry-over from other donors' samples. The rearrangement joins TRBV12-3 or TRBV12-4 to TRBJ1-2; no clear D gene. The CDR3 is CASTPGLAPNYGYTF. The CDR3 DNA is TGTGCCAGCACGCCTGGGTTGGCTCCTAACTATGGCTACACCTTC.